This is a list of T cell receptor beta chains from one sample in a study of T cell responses to AZD1222 COVID-19 vaccine. Sequencing used immunoSEQ multiplex PCR; TCRdb keeps in-frame clones, though not all of them. This table holds 120,000 or so clones, more than 80% found once. Source: peripheral blood, taken on day 0 of AZD1222 vaccination. The origin of the receptors is an adult in good health. CDR3s leave out the opening cysteine and the closing phenylalanine or tryptophan.

v_call cdr3_aa
TRBV6-5 ASRLIPTGELF
TRBV13 ASSATGTSGRVGTGELF
TRBV5-4 ASSTRTSVTDTQY
TRBV7-2 ASSLRRASGNAYEQY
TRBV7-9 ASSTGQGVQPQH
TRBV15 ATSIGGNSPLH
TRBV28 ASSFRKNTEAF
TRBV13 ASSLGGFDTDYEQY
TRBV6-6 ASSQGQGSRSNQPQH
TRBV27 ASSFSQELNYGYT
TRBV9 ASSVEGQASHTGELF
TRBV19 ASSILPSGYNEQF
TRBV24-1 ATSRSAAYGYT
TRBV9 ASSGSGRNTDTQY
TRBV28 ASSLQGANTIY
TRBV11-2 ASSLDRRTEAF
TRBV7-8 ASSLGGSYNEQF
TRBV6-5 ASGRDRGYEQY
TRBV29-1 SVEVRSGPKTQY
TRBV9 ASSARPETFSKETQY
TRBV6-2/TRBV6-3 ASSYGNEQF
TRBV28 ASAVGYEQY
TRBV9 ASSPAGQGYGYT
TRBV28 ASSLWGREGVNTQY
TRBV4-1 ASSRDSGSYNEQF
TRBV7-2 ASSLGLVNNEQF
TRBV10-3 ATASGGLNTEAF
TRBV5-4 ASSLQGPHGEQY
TRBV13 ASSPPGQTNDGYT
TRBV27 ASSVTGGMDEKLF
TRBV12-3/TRBV12-4 ASSPDANYGYT
TRBV4-3 ASSQDPGQREPQH
TRBV5-1 ASSLRQGTTPYEQY
TRBV28 ASSSSGRGYNEQF
TRBV6-1 ASSESTGEGTEAF
TRBV19 ASRISGGLSNQPQH
TRBV18 ASSPITGGDNEQF
TRBV2 ASSRQERALEQY